These 10 T cell receptor beta chains were all obtained from the same sample, sequenced in a study of blood T cell repertoires in COVID-19. Profiled with immunoSEQ multiplex PCR; TCRdb holds only in-frame clones, not every one. The sample has about 50,000 clones; 70% to 90% are singletons. Sequencing used peripheral blood. The receptors shown here come from a man between 65 and 85 years old with acute or convalescent COVID-19.

The V gene is TRBV28, the J gene TRBJ1-2; no definite D call. The V end lost 5 bases, the J end lost 4 bases, and 8 bases lay between the germline ends. Germline lookup yields CDR1 MDHEN and CDR2 SYDVKM. The CDR3 has 12 residues. CDR3 nucleotides: TGTGCCAGCAGTCATAAGCGCTATGGCTACACCTTC. Translating it yields CASSHKRYGYTF.

The CDR3 here is CASSYGQGVRNQPQHF. In nucleotides, the CDR3 is TGTGCCAGCAGTTACGGGCAGGGGGTACGCAATCAGCCCCAGCATTTT. The genes are TRBV6-6 and TRBJ1-5; 7 nucleotides align to TRBD1. The CDR3 runs to 16 residues. The J segment lost 2 bases and the V segment lost 2 bases, leaving 6 bases of the junction unmatched. CDR1 is MNHNY, CDR2 SVGAGI, per germline (reference sequence).

V usage is TRBV2 and J usage is TRBJ1-4; 10 bases are shared with TRBD1. The CDR3 spans 13 residues. Germline V gene lookup returns CDR1 SNHLY and CDR2 FYNNEI. After removal of 8 bases from V and 5 bases from J, the junction contained 2 bases not matched to a gene. Here the CDR3 reads CASRQGANEKLFF. Here the CDR3 DNA reads TGTGCCAGCCGACAGGGGGCAAATGAAAAACTGTTTTTT.

DNA of the CDR3: TGTGCCAGCAGCTTAGGACAGCCTAAGGGAAACACCATATATTTT. This translates into CASSLGQPKGNTIYF. The V gene is TRBV7-2, the J gene TRBJ1-3; tentatively, D is TRBD1 (5 bases). The V gene lost 1 base and the J gene lost 4 bases, with 11 bases spanning the gap. The CDR3 runs 15 residues. Germline CDR1 and CDR2: SGHTA and FQGNSA.

The V gene is TRBV4-1, the J gene TRBJ2-5, with TRBD2 identical over 7 bases. Unmatched junction bases numbered 15, after V lost 3 bases and J lost 5 bases. Germline CDR1 MGHRA, CDR2 YSYEKL. The CDR3 totals 17 residues. CDR3 loop: CASSQGASGKLTETQYF. CDR3 nucleotides: TGCGCCAGCAGCCAGGGCGCTAGCGGAAAATTGACGGAGACCCAGTACTTC.

This chain joins TRBV9 and TRBJ1-1; the D gene is possibly TRBD1 (6 bases). The CDR3 is made up of 13 amino acids. The germline CDR1 and CDR2 sequences are SGDLS and YYNGEE. Trimming stripped 4 bases from V and 3 bases from J, with 10 bases between. CDR3 sequence: CASSLQGYTEAFF. The CDR3 DNA reads as TGTGCCAGCAGCTTACAGGGTTACACTGAAGCTTTCTTT.

This clone has a single count. The chain uses TRBV30 and TRBJ1-1; unclear D gene. This CDR3 is built from 13 residues. Germline V gives CDR1 GTSNPN, CDR2 SVGIG (reference sequence). V lost 4 bases, J lost 4 bases, and 13 bases lay in between. CDR3: CAWNRWTSTEAFF. Here the CDR3 DNA reads TGTGCCTGGAACCGGTGGACTAGCACTGAAGCTTTCTTT.

The gene calls are TRBV6-2 or TRBV6-3 and TRBJ2-4, with 8 bases fitting TRBD1. Germline V CDR1 and CDR2: MNHEY, SVGEGT. The CDR3 has 18 residues. The V and J ends lost 2 bases and 0 bases, in that order; junction bases with no gene match: 9. The CDR3 protein is CASSYEGQALLAKNIQYF. In nucleotides, the CDR3 is TGTGCCAGCAGTTACGAGGGACAGGCTCTATTAGCCAAAAACATTCAGTACTTC.

This clone was detected once. The genes are TRBV11-2 and TRBJ1-2, with unresolved D. CDR1 is SGHAT, CDR2 FQNNGV, per germline. With 1 base removed from V and 4 bases from J, the gap between germline ends came to 7 bases. The CDR3 is 13 amino acids. CDR3 region: CASSLGQAYGYTF. The DNA for the CDR3 is TGTGCCAGCAGCTTAGGGCAGGCCTATGGCTACACCTTC.

This clone is medium-sized (0.01 to 0.1%) in the sample. The V call is TRBV7-9, the J call TRBJ2-3, with 13 bases aligning to TRBD2. The length of the CDR3 is 16 residues. Trimming at V came to 5 bases and at J to 4 bases, leaving 6 bases not matched to a gene. Germline V gene sequence: CDR1 SEHNR, CDR2 FQNEAQ (reference sequence). The CDR3 DNA follows: TGTGCCAGCAGCCCCGGACTAGCGGGAGCCGCAGATACGCAGTATTTT. The encoded protein is CASSPGLAGAADTQYF.